This entry features one T cell receptor beta chain sequence. The target antigen is unknown. This entry comes from a study of T cell responses to AZD1222 COVID-19 vaccine. Whole-study results and caveats: The donor cohort was predominantly white British with a female majority, and clonal diversity may have been underestimated. It was only after the peak T cell response that any repertoires were sampled.

Germline V gene data show CDR1 as MDHEN and CDR2 as SYDVKM. Trimming removed 8 bases from V and 6 bases from J, with 13 bases in between. The CDR3 consists of 12 residues. Assay: immunoSEQ multiplex PCR; the TCRdb copy retains only in-frame clones and omits some. The sample holds around 250,000 clones, about 92% seen once. The sequencing here drew on peripheral blood, taken on day 0 of AZD1222 vaccination. The chain recombines TRBV28 with TRBJ2-5; D unclear. The source of this sequence is an adult in good health. The CDR3 region has the DNA TGTGCCAGCGCACTCCCCCCCAAGACCCAGTACTTC. This translates into CASALPPKTQYF.